The entry below gives a single T cell receptor beta chain sequence along with its context. The repertoire was sequenced with immunoSEQ multiplex PCR; TCRdb's copy has only in-frame clones and lacks some. The table shows more than 200,000 clones, with more than 85% occurring only once. This specimen comes from a study of blood T cell repertoires in COVID-19. Study details: T cells, B-cell-depleted T cells, or PBMCs provided the cDNA or gDNA that served as material.

V gave up 0 bases and J gave up 8 bases; unmatched junction bases: 10. The length of the CDR3 is 15 residues. Looked up from germline, CDR1 is GTSNPN and CDR2 is SVGIG (reference sequence). Two consecutive negative NP/OP PCR tests, clearance, or resolved symptoms defined Cohort 3 recovery. This TCR came from a woman in her thirties who had recovered from COVID-19. Material: PBMCs or T cells enriched from blood (not recorded which). The V call is TRBV30, the J call TRBJ2-1; 7 bases are a match to TRBD2. The CDR3 DNA is TGTGCCTGGAGTGTGACTAGCTCCTACTCCGATGAGCAGTTCTTC. It codes for CAWSVTSSYSDEQFF.